This is a list of T cell receptor beta chains from one sample in a study of vaccination effects on CD4 cells after COVID-19. Profiling relied on immunoSEQ multiplex PCR, and the TCRdb table lists in-frame clones only, not all of them. Of about 73,000 clones listed, about four fifths were seen once; the top ten hold about 10%. Their target antigens are unknown. The sample was CD4+ T cells from PBMCs cultured with SARS-CoV-2 spike peptides, taken before COVID-19 vaccination. These receptors were taken from a human donor who received a COVID-19 vaccine. CDR3s leave out the opening cysteine and the closing phenylalanine or tryptophan. Part of the rows lack a size; the others show once, few, many or a class for expanded clones.

j_gene,abundance,len,v_gene,CDR3aa
TRBJ1-3,NA,13,TRBV24-1,ATSDSGGNGNTIY
TRBJ1-2,NA,11,TRBV5-1,ASSLQGGYGYT
TRBJ2-6,NA,12,TRBV19,ASSDSSGANVLT
TRBJ1-2,NA,13,TRBV11-2,ASSPLGRGGGGYT
TRBJ2-6,NA,12,TRBV7-2,ASSSSGGANVLT
TRBJ1-5,few,13,TRBV18,ASSPRQGESEPQH
TRBJ1-2,NA,13,TRBV5-8,ASSLSRPREYGYT
TRBJ1-1,NA,13,TRBV28,ASSSGGTGNTEAF
TRBJ1-1,few,11,TRBV19,ASSIRENTEAF
TRBJ1-2,NA,10,TRBV24-1,ATQGADYGYT
TRBJ2-4,few,13,TRBV2,ASSEEEIGKNIQY
TRBJ1-5,NA,11,TRBV6-5,ARLQGAYQPQH
TRBJ1-5,NA,11,TRBV19,ASSIYGRQPQH
TRBJ2-5,NA,10,TRBV3-1/TRBV3-2,ASSLDKETQY
TRBJ2-5,NA,12,TRBV10-3,AISPVTAYETQY
TRBJ2-5,NA,17,TRBV24-1,ATSDGRGRGGYLLETQY
TRBJ2-1,NA,14,TRBV19,ASSIAGTDSYNEQF
TRBJ1-2,few,12,TRBV30,AWSARQVNYGYT
TRBJ1-6,NA,13,TRBV30,AWSKQGIYNSPLH
TRBJ1-4,NA,12,TRBV7-8,ASSSASTNEKLF